The clone carrying this T cell receptor (beta chain) has just one count. Random hexamers primed reverse transcription of 0.5 to 1 ug RNA. In TCRdb, the immunoSEQ multiplex PCR reads were re-called with MiXCR into one record per CDR3 protein. The data show fewer than 350,000 distinct CDR3 sequences, 85% seen once. These data are taken from a study of CD8 T cells in Susac syndrome. The authors sequenced TCR beta from blood CD8+ and CD4+ T cells. Control patients had untreated stable or active relapsing-remitting multiple sclerosis by revised McDonald criteria. Trimming left V 3 bases short and J 4 bases short, with 10 bases between. CDR1 is MDHEN, CDR2 SYDVKM, per germline. The CDR3 runs to 14 residues.

The chain is built from TRBV28 and TRBJ2-4; D possibly corresponds to TRBD1 (6 bases). Sequenced material: CD8+ T cells from PBMCs. The TCR originated in a human donor with multiple sclerosis. The CDR3 sequence is CASSFYGQKNIQYF. CDR3 DNA sequence: TGTGCCAGCAGTTTTTACGGACAGAAAAACATTCAGTACTTC.